The 15 T cell receptor beta chains listed next were all sequenced from one sample in a study of blood T cells in healthy people across ages. PCR was performed a second time for about 7 to 11 cycles using a sample-barcoded 5' primer and a J-beta primer mix. TCRdb fed the 5' RACE reads into MiXCR, producing one record per CDR3 protein. This table holds fewer than 2,000,000 distinct CDR3 sequences, roughly 32% found once. The specimen was blood. The receptors stem from a young woman in good health.

This chain connects TRBV11-3 to TRBJ2-1; 7 bases agree with TRBD1. Per the germline V gene, CDR1 is SGHNT and CDR2 is YENEEA. This CDR3 region has 14 residues. J was trimmed by 6 bases and V by 0 bases; bases with no gene match: 2. As DNA, the CDR3 is TGTGCCAGCAGCTTAGACGGGACAGTCAATGAGCAGTTCTTC. It specifies CASSLDGTVNEQFF.

Comment on this clonotype: One end of the junction does not line up with germline, which may come from a read error. The chain uses TRBV10-3 and TRBJ2-1; TRBD1 aligns across 10 bases. CDR1 and CDR2 from the germline V gene are ENHRY and SYGVKD. The CDR3 has 13 residues. The CDR3 nucleotides read TGTGCCATCAGTGGACAGGGGGCCCCCGAGCAGGTCTTC. Protein sequence: CAISGQGAPEQVF.

The J gene is TRBJ1-1, the V gene TRBV5-1; 9 positions match TRBD1. With 1 base clipped from V and 3 bases from J, the junction kept 7 bases outside the gene matches. Germline CDR1 and CDR2: SGHRS and YFSETQ. The CDR3 is made up of 16 amino acids. The CDR3 coding sequence is TGCGCCAGCAGCTTGACAGGGGGCGCCTTCGACACTGAAGCTTTCTTT. Amino acids: CASSLTGGAFDTEAFF.

In this sample, this clonotype turned up once. The chain is built from TRBV12-3 or TRBV12-4 and TRBJ1-1, with D tentatively TRBD1 (5 bases). CDR3 size: 17 residues. V gave up 4 bases and J gave up 0 bases, with 18 bases separating them. The CDR3 spells CASSSYPGTVMNTEAFF. CDR3 coding DNA: TGTGCCAGCAGTTCTTACCCCGGGACGGTCATGAACACTGAAGCTTTCTTT.

The V and J genes are TRBV9 and TRBJ1-2; the match to TRBD1 covers 8 bases. The V gene end was trimmed by 2 bases and the J gene end by 1 base; junction bases not matched to a gene: 10. Germline V CDR1 and CDR2: SGDLS, YYNGEE. There are 17 residues in the CDR3. In DNA form, the CDR3 reads TGTGCCAGCAGCGTGGGACAGGATCCGACTGATAACTATGGCTACACCTTC. This gives the protein CASSVGQDPTDNYGYTF.

This clonotype was recorded a few times. J is TRBJ2-7 and V is TRBV30, with D maybe TRBD1 (5 bases). The CDR3 runs 13 residues. Germline V gene data show CDR1 as GTSNPN and CDR2 as SVGIG (reference sequence). V lost 4 bases and J lost 3, with 13 bases in between. The CDR3 region is CAWTRDTGYEQYF. In nucleotides, the CDR3 is TGTGCCTGGACCAGGGATACAGGCTACGAGCAGTACTTC.

This clonotype was observed at least ten times. The CDR3 nucleotides are TGCAGCGTTGAGCGGGGGGGACTCAATGAGCAGTTCTTC. Its protein is CSVERGGLNEQFF. The V gene is TRBV29-1, the J gene TRBJ2-1, with 9 positions matching TRBD2. V gave up 3 bases and J gave up 6 bases; unmatched junction bases: 3. Per the germline V gene, CDR1 is SQVTM and CDR2 is ANQGSEA. CDR3 length: 13 residues.

V is TRBV11-2 and J is TRBJ2-5, with D perhaps assigned TRBD1 or TRBD2 (6 bases each). The CDR3 runs to 14 residues. Trimming took off 7 bases at V and 9 bases at J, with 21 bases between the two ends. Looked up from germline, CDR1 is SGHAT and CDR2 is FQNNGV. CDR3 DNA: TGTGCCAGCAATAGGAGGGGGGCCAATAGGGCCCAGTACTTC. Protein: CASNRRGANRAQYF. Full variable domain (rest looked up from reference TRBV11-2 and TRBJ2-5): EAGVAQSPRYKIIEKRQSVAFWCNPISGHATLYWYQQILGQGPKLLIQFQNNGVVDDSQLPKDRFSAERLKGVDSTLKIQPAKLEDSAVYLCASNRRGANRAQYFGPGTRLLVL.

This clonotype was seen a few times. The V gene is TRBV27, the J gene TRBJ2-7; D may be TRBD1 (6 bases). The CDR3 loop spans 13 amino acids. V gave up 2 bases and J gave up 6 bases, with 11 bases separating them. Germline V lookup: CDR1 MNHEY, CDR2 SMNVEV (reference sequence). The CDR3 sequence: CASSLLTGSEQYF. The CDR3 coding sequence is TGTGCCAGCAGTTTACTAACAGGGAGCGAGCAGTACTTC.

The CDR3 coding sequence is TGCGCCAGCAGCGCGCAGGGGAATAGCAATCAGCCCCAGCATTTT. Protein product: CASSAQGNSNQPQHF. The chain uses TRBV5-1 and TRBJ1-5; a possible D gene is TRBD1 (6 bases). Germline V gene sequence: CDR1 SGHRS, CDR2 YFSETQ. The CDR3 sequence is 15 residues long. Trimming pared 4 bases from V and 0 bases from J, leaving 11 bases between.

The chain is built from TRBV9 and TRBJ2-1; tentatively, D is TRBD2 (5 bases). V was cut by 4 bases and J by 2 bases, with 25 bases left in between. This CDR3 has 19 residues. CDR1 and CDR2 from the germline V gene are SGDLS and YYNGEE. The CDR3 protein is CASSSRVLGLARTYNEQFF. CDR3 DNA: TGTGCCAGCAGCTCAAGGGTTTTAGGGCTAGCTAGGACCTACAATGAGCAGTTCTTC. Supplemented by reference TRBV9 and TRBJ2-1, the full variable domain reads DSGVTQTPKHLITATGQRVTLRCSPRSGDLSVYWYQQSLDQGLQFLIQYYNGEERAKGNILERFSAQQFPDLHSELNLSSLELGDSALYFCASSSRVLGLARTYNEQFFGPGTRLTVL.

This clonotype was detected once. The chain joins TRBV5-6 to TRBJ2-4; D remains unclear. Looked up from germline, CDR1 is SGHDT and CDR2 is YYEEEE. V was clipped by 7 bases and J by 13 bases, with 18 bases between them. The CDR3 contains 12 residues. In DNA, the CDR3 is TGTGCCAGCTCCAACTCCGGGTCCGGGCAGTACTTC. Translation: CASSNSGSGQYF. The full variable domain, its missing parts supplied by reference TRBV5-6 and TRBJ2-4, is DAGVTQSPTHLIKTRGQQVTLRCSPKSGHDTVSWYQQALGQGPQFIFQYYEEEERQRGNFPDRFSGHQFPNYSSELNVNALLLGDSALYLCASSNSGSGQYFGAGTRLSVL.

The chain joins TRBV20-1 to TRBJ2-4, with 16 bases fitting TRBD2. J lost 1 base, V lost 6 bases, and 3 bases had no gene match. Germline assignment: CDR1 DFQATT and CDR2 SNEGSKA (reference sequence). The CDR3 sequence is 16 residues long. This CDR3 is CSAPGLAGGAKNIQYF. The CDR3 region has the DNA TGCAGTGCACCGGGACTAGCGGGAGGGGCCAAAAACATTCAGTACTTC.

This chain joins TRBV9 and TRBJ2-5; D ambiguous. The V end was cut by 0 bases, the J end by 2 bases, with 5 bases between. CDR3 length: 13 residues. Germline V gene lookup returns CDR1 SGDLS and CDR2 YYNGEE. The CDR3 loop is CASSVAVQETQYF. CDR3 bases: TGTGCCAGCAGCGTAGCTGTTCAAGAGACCCAGTACTTC.

This clonotype was seen many times. V and J are TRBV6-1 and TRBJ2-1, with 11 bases aligning to TRBD2. This CDR3 comprises 16 residues. CDR1 is MNHNS and CDR2 is SASEGT in the germline V gene. The V segment lost 6 bases and the J segment 0 bases; nucleotides outside the gene matches: 4. The CDR3 spells CASRTTSGSSYNEQFF. In nucleotides, the CDR3 is TGTGCCAGCAGGACTACTAGCGGGAGCTCCTACAATGAGCAGTTCTTC.